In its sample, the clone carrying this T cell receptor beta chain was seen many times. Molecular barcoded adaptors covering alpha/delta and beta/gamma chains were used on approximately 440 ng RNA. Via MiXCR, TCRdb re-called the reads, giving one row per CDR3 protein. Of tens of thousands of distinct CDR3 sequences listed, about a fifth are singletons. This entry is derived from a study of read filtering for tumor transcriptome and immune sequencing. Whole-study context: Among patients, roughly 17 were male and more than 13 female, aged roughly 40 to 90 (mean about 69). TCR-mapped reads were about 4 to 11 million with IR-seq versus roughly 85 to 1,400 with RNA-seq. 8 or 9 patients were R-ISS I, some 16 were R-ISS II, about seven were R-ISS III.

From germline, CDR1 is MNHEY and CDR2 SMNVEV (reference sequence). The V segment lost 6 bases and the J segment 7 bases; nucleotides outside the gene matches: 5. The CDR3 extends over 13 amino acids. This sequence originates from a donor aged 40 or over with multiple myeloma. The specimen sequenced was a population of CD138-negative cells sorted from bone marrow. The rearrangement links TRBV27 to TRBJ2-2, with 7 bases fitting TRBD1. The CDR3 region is CASRGQVGGELFF. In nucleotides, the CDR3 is TGTGCCAGCAGAGGACAGGTGGGCGGGGAGCTGTTTTTT.